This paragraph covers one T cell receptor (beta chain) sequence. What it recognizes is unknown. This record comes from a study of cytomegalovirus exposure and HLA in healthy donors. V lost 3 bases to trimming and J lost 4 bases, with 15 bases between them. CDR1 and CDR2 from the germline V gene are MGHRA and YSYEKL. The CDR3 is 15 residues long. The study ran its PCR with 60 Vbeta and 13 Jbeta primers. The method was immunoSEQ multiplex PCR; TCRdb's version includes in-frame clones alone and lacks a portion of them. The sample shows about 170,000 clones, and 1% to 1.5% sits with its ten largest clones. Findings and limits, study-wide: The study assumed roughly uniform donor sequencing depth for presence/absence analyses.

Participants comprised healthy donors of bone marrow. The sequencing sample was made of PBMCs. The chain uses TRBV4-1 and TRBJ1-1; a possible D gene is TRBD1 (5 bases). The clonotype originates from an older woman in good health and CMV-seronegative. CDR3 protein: CASSQTLPRGTEAFF. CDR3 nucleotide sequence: TGCGCCAGCAGCCAGACGCTGCCTAGGGGCACTGAAGCTTTCTTT.